These 21 T cell receptor beta chains originate from one sample sequenced in a study of T cell changes during pregnancy in multiple sclerosis. Libraries were prepared by immunoSEQ multiplex PCR; TCRdb keeps only in-frame clonotypes and omits some of them. The data contain around 68,000 clones, around 91% of them seen just once; the ten biggest clones take up 2% to 2.5%. Sequenced material: peripheral blood, taken in the third trimester of pregnancy. These receptors originate from a female donor in good health, enrolled as a control in a pregnancy study.

V and J are TRBV9 and TRBJ1-5; 8 nucleotides align to TRBD1. Germline CDR1 and CDR2: SGDLS and YYNGEE. The CDR3 runs to 16 residues. J was trimmed by 5 bases and V by 0 bases; bases with no gene match: 7. CDR3 region: CASSVVYRGKYQPQHF. The CDR3 nucleotides read TGTGCCAGCAGCGTAGTTTACAGGGGGAAGTATCAGCCCCAGCATTTT.

This chain uses TRBV5-1 with TRBJ2-5; 11 bases are a match to TRBD2. Germline CDR1 SGHRS, CDR2 YFSETQ. The CDR3 is made up of 16 amino acids. The V segment lost 1 base and the J segment 5 bases; nucleotides outside the gene matches: 7. CDR3 amino acids: CASSLNSGGAGETQYF. The CDR3 DNA sequence: TGCGCCAGCAGCTTGAATAGCGGGGGGGCAGGGGAGACCCAGTACTTC.

This clone was detected only once. The chain recombines TRBV18 with TRBJ1-2; 7 bases agree with TRBD1. From germline, CDR1 is KGHSH and CDR2 LQKENI. There are 15 residues in the CDR3. V lost 3 bases to trimming and J lost 5 bases; unmatched junction nucleotides: 9. CDR3 protein: CASSPRGDSLYGYTF. DNA for the CDR3: TGTGCCAGCTCACCGCGAGGGGACAGCCTATATGGCTACACCTTC.

The gene calls are TRBV5-8 and TRBJ2-1; the D is unclear. Germline V gene lookup returns CDR1 SGHTS and CDR2 YDEGEE. The CDR3 loop spans 10 amino acids. V lost 0 bases, J lost 10 bases, and 2 bases lay in between. The CDR3 DNA sequence: TGTGCCAGCAGCTTGGTAGAGCAGTTCTTC. It encodes CASSLVEQFF.

The chain uses TRBV10-3 and TRBJ2-7; 9 nucleotides line up with TRBD2. The length of the CDR3 is 16 residues. With V trimmed by 2 bases and J by 4 bases, 9 bases remained unmatched. CDR1 and CDR2 from the germline V gene are ENHRY and SYGVKD. CDR3 sequence reads: CAISEEAGGTSYEQYF. The CDR3 bases are TGTGCCATCAGTGAGGAAGCGGGAGGAACCTCATACGAGCAGTACTTC.

This clone was recorded a few times. V is TRBV6-1 and J is TRBJ2-7, with 12 bases aligning to TRBD2. Germline V gene lookup returns CDR1 MNHNS and CDR2 SASEGT. The V segment lost 4 bases and the J segment 2 bases; nucleotides outside the gene matches: 6. The CDR3 is 16 residues long. The CDR3 DNA follows: TGTGCCAGCAGTGTGGGAAGACTAGCGGGAGCCTACGAGCAGTACTTC. It yields the protein CASSVGRLAGAYEQYF.

V gene TRBV7-9 combines with J gene TRBJ1-2; 8 bases are a match to TRBD1. The CDR3 is 13 residues long. The V segment lost 5 bases and the J segment 4 bases; nucleotides outside the gene matches: 3. Per the germline V gene, CDR1 is SEHNR and CDR2 is FQNEAQ (reference sequence). CDR3: CASSGQGAYGYTF. The CDR3 DNA is TGTGCCAGCAGCGGACAGGGTGCCTATGGCTACACCTTC.

V and J are TRBV10-3 and TRBJ1-4, with D possibly TRBD1 on 6 matching bases. CDR1 is ENHRY and CDR2 is SYGVKD in the germline V gene. The length of the CDR3 is 17 residues. Trimming took off 0 bases at V and 0 bases at J, with 11 bases between the two ends. For the CDR3, the DNA is TGTGCCATCAGTGAGTCCGGGACACTCGCAACTAATGAAAAACTGTTTTTT. This sequence encodes CAISESGTLATNEKLFF.

V gene TRBV9 combines with J gene TRBJ2-1; weak D call: TRBD2 (6 bases). V was pared by 4 bases and J by 0 bases, with 17 bases between. This CDR3 spans 17 amino acids. Germline V gives CDR1 SGDLS, CDR2 YYNGEE. The CDR3 coding sequence is TGTGCCAGCAGCAACTACCCCCGGGGGAGCTCCTACAATGAGCAGTTCTTC. Protein product: CASSNYPRGSSYNEQFF.

The chain joins TRBV5-1 to TRBJ2-2, with a weak D call TRBD2 (7 bases). From germline, CDR1 is SGHRS and CDR2 YFSETQ. The ends were cut back, 7 bases at V and 5 bases at J, with 18 bases in the middle. The CDR3 consists of 15 residues. In DNA, the CDR3 is TGCGCCAGCCGGAGTCAAGGGGGACTAACCGGGGAGCTGTTTTTT. This gives the protein CASRSQGGLTGELFF.

The V and J genes are TRBV5-1 and TRBJ1-3; D unclear. Trimming pared 1 base from V and 0 bases from J, leaving 8 bases between. This CDR3 contains 15 residues. Germline-derived CDR1 and CDR2 are SGHRS and YFSETQ. DNA of the CDR3: TGCGCCAGCAGCTTGCAGGTCGGCTCTGGAAACACCATATATTTT. The encoded protein is CASSLQVGSGNTIYF.

The J gene is TRBJ2-7, the V gene TRBV28, with 10 nucleotides matching TRBD2. Germline CDR1 reads MDHEN; CDR2 reads SYDVKM. The ends lost 6 bases at V and 3 bases at J; junction bases unmatched: 5. CDR3 length equals 14 residues. This CDR3 is CASRTGTSDYEQYF. DNA for the CDR3: TGTGCCAGCAGAACCGGGACTAGCGACTACGAGCAGTACTTC.

The CDR3 sequence is CASSGPGLGELFF. The CDR3 DNA reads as TGTGCCAGCAGTGGTCCAGGGTTGGGGGAGCTGTTTTTT. The chain carries TRBV2 and TRBJ2-2; possibly TRBD1 for D (5 bases). The CDR3 extends over 13 amino acids. Germline values: CDR1 SNHLY, CDR2 FYNNEI. Trimming cost V 4 bases and J 8 bases, with 11 bases left between them. The variable domain in full, completed from reference TRBV2 and TRBJ2-2, reads EPEVTQTPSHQVTQMGQEVILRCVPISNHLYFYWYRQILGQKVEFLVSFYNNEISEKSEIFDDQFSVERPDGSNFTLKIRSTKLEDSAMYFCASSGPGLGELFFGEGSRLTVL.

This clone has a single count. V is TRBV7-9 and J is TRBJ1-1; D call uncertain. The CDR3 runs 17 residues. The V end lost 5 bases, the J end lost 1 base, and 20 bases lay between the germline ends. Germline V gene lookup returns CDR1 SEHNR and CDR2 FQNEAQ (reference sequence). In DNA, the CDR3 is TGTGCCAGCAGCCCCCTCGCTAGCGAGGGCGAGAACACTGAAGCTTTCTTT. Translation gives CASSPLASEGENTEAFF. Together with reference TRBV7-9 and TRBJ1-1, the CDR3 gives the full variable domain: DTGVSQNPRHKITKRGQNVTFRCDPISEHNRLYWYRQTLGQGPEFLTYFQNEAQLEKSRLLSDRFSAERPKGSFSTLEIQRTEQGDSAMYLCASSPLASEGENTEAFFGQGTRLTVV.

This rearrangement joins TRBV5-4 to TRBJ2-6; 8 bases match TRBD1. From germline, CDR1 is SGHNT and CDR2 YYREEE (reference sequence). With 4 bases clipped from V and 1 base from J, the junction kept 10 bases outside the gene matches. CDR3 size: 18 residues. The CDR3 nucleotides read TGTGCCAGCAGCAAAGGACAGGGATCCCTATCTGGGGCCAACGTCCTGACTTTC. The encoded protein is CASSKGQGSLSGANVLTF.

This chain joins TRBV6-1 and TRBJ2-7, with D uncertain. Trimming left V 1 base short and J 2 bases short, with 12 bases between. CDR3 length equals 15 residues. Germline CDR1 and CDR2: MNHNS and SASEGT. CDR3 nucleotide sequence: TGTGCCAGCAGTGAAGAAGAGGCTAAACCCTACGAGCAGTACTTC. Protein sequence: CASSEEEAKPYEQYF.

The chain is built from TRBV5-4 and TRBJ1-1, with D unclear. The CDR3 length is 13 residues. The germline V and J ends were trimmed by 5 bases and 2 bases, with 10 bases remaining between them. The V gene's germline CDR1 is SGHNT and CDR2 YYREEE (reference sequence). The CDR3 DNA follows: TGTGCCAGCAGTTTCGCACAAAACACTGAAGCTTTCTTT. Amino acid sequence: CASSFAQNTEAFF.

In nucleotides, the CDR3 is TGTGCCAGCAGCATCGGGAGGGGAGGGGCTGAGGTGTTCGATGAGCAGTTCTTC. This encodes CASSIGRGGAEVFDEQFF. This sequence joins TRBV11-2 and TRBJ2-1; 8 nucleotides line up with TRBD2. Germline CDR1 is SGHAT and CDR2 is FQNNGV. Trimming removed 5 bases from V and 8 bases from J; junction bases left unmatched: 20. The CDR3 covers 18 residues. Together with reference TRBV11-2 and TRBJ2-1, the CDR3 gives the full variable domain: EAGVAQSPRYKIIEKRQSVAFWCNPISGHATLYWYQQILGQGPKLLIQFQNNGVVDDSQLPKDRFSAERLKGVDSTLKIQPAKLEDSAVYLCASSIGRGGAEVFDEQFFGPGTRLTVL.

This chain connects TRBV6-5 to TRBJ2-1; no clear D gene. The CDR3 is made up of 15 amino acids. The V gene lost 6 bases and the J gene lost 0 bases, with 12 bases spanning the gap. Per germline, CDR1 MNHEY and CDR2 SVGAGI. For the CDR3, the DNA is TGTGCCAGCAGCCGCGAGTCCGGCTCCTACAATGAGCAGTTCTTC. Amino acids: CASSRESGSYNEQFF.

The chain uses TRBV19 and TRBJ1-1, with 7 positions matching TRBD1. Germline V gene data show CDR1 as LNHDA and CDR2 as SQIVND (reference sequence). The CDR3 runs 19 residues. V was pared by 0 bases and J by 3 bases, with 16 bases of the junction left unmatched. The CDR3: CASSIDRVQGLVEYTEAFF. DNA for the CDR3: TGTGCCAGTAGTATAGATCGGGTACAGGGGCTAGTAGAGTACACTGAAGCTTTCTTT.

The V call is TRBV18, the J call TRBJ2-7, with TRBD1 identical over 10 bases. V was clipped by 4 bases and J by 3 bases; unmatched bases: 3. This CDR3 is 14 amino acids long. Germline V gene lookup returns CDR1 KGHSH and CDR2 LQKENI. The CDR3 nucleotides read TGTGCCAGCTCACGGGGGACAGGGGACTACGAGCAGTACTTC. This codes for CASSRGTGDYEQYF.